This T cell receptor beta chain was recorded in a study of blood T cell repertoires in COVID-19. On the study more broadly: Spain, Italy and the United States supplied samples that represented acute and convalescent COVID-19. PBMCs, B-cell-depleted T cells, or T cells were the source of the cDNA or gDNA that made up the material.

In the study's own analysis: The authors estimated nucleated cell counts from reference gene primer amplification. Some clones are missing from TCRdb's copy, which holds only in-frame ones; the method was immunoSEQ multiplex PCR. V and J calls and clone size come straight from that table; D and trimming were deduced from the DNA. Here the sample spans approximately 70,000 clones, about nine tenths being singletons. From germline, CDR1 is MNHEY and CDR2 SVGAGI. The CDR3 has 14 amino acids. Between the trimmed V and J ends, which lost 4 bases and 5 bases, there was a span of 14 bases. This chain uses TRBV6-5 with TRBJ2-5; TRBD1 is a possible D gene (6 bases). Material for sequencing was peripheral blood. The clonotype was recovered from a woman in her 70s with acute or convalescent COVID-19. CDR3 protein: CASSLLQGDETQYF. CDR3 nucleotides: TGTGCCAGCAGTTTATTACAGGGAGATGAGACCCAGTACTTC.